This is a list of T cell receptor beta chains from one sample in a study of vaccination and CD4 T cells after COVID-19. Their antigen targets remain unknown. TCRdb re-derived calls from the PCR reads in MiXCR, one entry per CDR3 protein. The data show about 12,000 distinct CDR3 sequences, more than 75% seen once. Source material: CD4+ T cells from blood, cultured in vitro. All receptors derive from a human donor who had recovered from COVID-19. Each CDR3 is given without its conserved first and last residue. Clone size appears in some rows only: once, few, many, or a class for an expanded clone.

TRBV7-3	TRBJ1-2	-	ASSFGTGEDGYT
TRBV15	TRBJ2-7	-	ATSRARSSYEQY
TRBV20-1	TRBJ1-5	-	SARDRDSPLSNQPQH
TRBV28	TRBJ2-1	-	ASRGSGSGYNEQF
TRBV20-1	TRBJ2-4	once	SARRDGNIQY
TRBV28	TRBJ1-1	-	ASSLSYRAF
TRBV14	TRBJ2-7	-	ASSQDFSSTGEQY
TRBV28	TRBJ2-1	-	ASSSSTSGRGNEQF
TRBV11-2	TRBJ2-7	-	ASSSTRDRGTHEQY
TRBV6-1	TRBJ2-5	-	ASRSQGAQETQY
TRBV24-1	TRBJ1-2	-	ATSPRTGGSGYT
TRBV7-2	TRBJ1-2	once	ASSEKTTYGYT
TRBV20-1	TRBJ2-3	-	SAPPIAGDTNTQY
TRBV30	TRBJ1-5	-	AWSVQGAQPQH
TRBV27	TRBJ2-2	-	ASSLETGVGELF
TRBV6-2/TRBV6-3	TRBJ1-5	-	ASTRDRGLVGSSQPQH
TRBV15	TRBJ1-2	few	ATSRDLGSGGGYT
TRBV6-1	TRBJ1-2	once	ASTLGPTAVGGYT
TRBV24-1	TRBJ1-2	once	ATSDFSGSGYT
TRBV20-1	TRBJ2-3	-	SARVLADPRTQY
TRBV6-1	TRBJ1-5	-	ASSPPGRSNQPQH
TRBV28	TRBJ1-5	-	ASSLTVSQPQH
TRBV19	TRBJ2-3	-	ASSMLSRTDTQY
TRBV28	TRBJ2-2	-	ASSTSGRKAGELF
TRBV20-1	TRBJ1-6	-	SASRGTADNSPLH
TRBV19	TRBJ1-6	-	ASSPLGEPNSPLH